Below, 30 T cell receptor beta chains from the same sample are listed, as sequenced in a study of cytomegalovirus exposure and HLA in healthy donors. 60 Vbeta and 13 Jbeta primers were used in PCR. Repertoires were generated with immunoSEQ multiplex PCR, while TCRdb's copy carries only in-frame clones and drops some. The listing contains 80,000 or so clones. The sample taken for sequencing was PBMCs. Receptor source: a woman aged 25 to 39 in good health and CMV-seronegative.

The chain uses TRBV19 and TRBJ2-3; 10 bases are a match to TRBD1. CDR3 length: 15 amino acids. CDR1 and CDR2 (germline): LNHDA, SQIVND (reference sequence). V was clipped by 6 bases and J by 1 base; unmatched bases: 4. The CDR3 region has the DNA TGTGCCAGTAGGTCGACAGGGGGCCGCACAGATACGCAGTATTTT. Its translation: CASRSTGGRTDTQYF.

For the CDR3, the DNA is TGTGCCAGCAGCTGGGGACAGGGTCCATCTAACTATGGCTACACCTTC. Amino acids: CASSWGQGPSNYGYTF. The chain carries TRBV7-8 and TRBJ1-2; 9 nucleotides match TRBD1. With 4 bases clipped from V and 0 bases from J, the junction kept 6 bases outside the gene matches. CDR3 length: 16 amino acids. Germline V lookup: CDR1 SGHVS, CDR2 FQNEAQ.

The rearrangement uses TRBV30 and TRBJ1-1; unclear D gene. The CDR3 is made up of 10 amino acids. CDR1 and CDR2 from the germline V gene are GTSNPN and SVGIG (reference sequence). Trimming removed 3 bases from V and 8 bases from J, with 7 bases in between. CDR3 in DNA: TGTGCCTGGAGGAGGCGCGAAGCTTTCTTT. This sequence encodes CAWRRREAFF.

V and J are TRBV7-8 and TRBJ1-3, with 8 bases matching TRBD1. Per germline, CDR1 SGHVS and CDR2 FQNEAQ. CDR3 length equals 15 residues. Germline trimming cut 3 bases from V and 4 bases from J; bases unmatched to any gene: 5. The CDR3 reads CASSFLGDRGNTIYF. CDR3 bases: TGTGCCAGCAGCTTCCTGGGGGACAGGGGAAACACCATATATTTT.

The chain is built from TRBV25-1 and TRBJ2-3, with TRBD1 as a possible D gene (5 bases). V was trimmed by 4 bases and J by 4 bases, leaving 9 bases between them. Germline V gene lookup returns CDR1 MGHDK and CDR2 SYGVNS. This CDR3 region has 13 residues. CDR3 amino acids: CASSGEGADTQYF. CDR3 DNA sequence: TGTGCCAGCAGTGGGGAAGGGGCAGATACGCAGTATTTT.

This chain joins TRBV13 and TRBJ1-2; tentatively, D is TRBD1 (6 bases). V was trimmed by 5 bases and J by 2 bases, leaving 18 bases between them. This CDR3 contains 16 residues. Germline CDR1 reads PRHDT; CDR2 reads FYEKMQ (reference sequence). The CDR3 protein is CASSDKTGTGNYGYTF. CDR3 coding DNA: TGTGCCAGCAGCGATAAAACCGGAACAGGGAACTATGGCTACACCTTC.

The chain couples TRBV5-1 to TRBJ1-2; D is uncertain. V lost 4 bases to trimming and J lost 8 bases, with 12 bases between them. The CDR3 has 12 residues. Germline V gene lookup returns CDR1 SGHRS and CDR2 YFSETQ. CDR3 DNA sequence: TGCGCCAGCAGCCCCGAGACGGGAGGCTACACCTTC. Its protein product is CASSPETGGYTF.

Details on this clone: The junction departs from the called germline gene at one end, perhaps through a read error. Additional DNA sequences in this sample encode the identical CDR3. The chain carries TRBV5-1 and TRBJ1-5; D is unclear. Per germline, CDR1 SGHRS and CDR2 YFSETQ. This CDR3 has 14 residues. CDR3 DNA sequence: TGCGCTAGCAGCTTGGCCCCAGAGGCCCAGCCCCAGCATTTT. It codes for CASSLAPEAQPQHF.

CDR3 coding DNA: TGTGCCAGCAGCCCCCGGACAGGGAAAGATACGCAGTATTTT. Protein sequence: CASSPRTGKDTQYF. The rearrangement joins TRBV5-6 to TRBJ2-3; 8 nucleotides align to TRBD1. The CDR3 runs to 14 residues. With V trimmed by 4 bases and J by 5 bases, 6 bases remained unmatched. CDR1 is SGHDT, CDR2 YYEEEE, per germline. Complete variable domain (other parts from reference TRBV5-6 and TRBJ2-3): DAGVTQSPTHLIKTRGQQVTLRCSPKSGHDTVSWYQQALGQGPQFIFQYYEEEERQRGNFPDRFSGHQFPNYSSELNVNALLLGDSALYLCASSPRTGKDTQYFGPGTRLTVL.

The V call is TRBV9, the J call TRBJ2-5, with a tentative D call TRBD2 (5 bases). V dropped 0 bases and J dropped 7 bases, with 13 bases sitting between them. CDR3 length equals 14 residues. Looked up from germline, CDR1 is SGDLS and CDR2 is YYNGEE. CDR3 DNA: TGTGCCAGCAGCGTAGCGGAGCCCGCGGGGACCCAGTACTTC. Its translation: CASSVAEPAGTQYF. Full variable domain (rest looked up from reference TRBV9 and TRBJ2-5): DSGVTQTPKHLITATGQRVTLRCSPRSGDLSVYWYQQSLDQGLQFLIQYYNGEERAKGNILERFSAQQFPDLHSELNLSSLELGDSALYFCASSVAEPAGTQYFGPGTRLLVL.

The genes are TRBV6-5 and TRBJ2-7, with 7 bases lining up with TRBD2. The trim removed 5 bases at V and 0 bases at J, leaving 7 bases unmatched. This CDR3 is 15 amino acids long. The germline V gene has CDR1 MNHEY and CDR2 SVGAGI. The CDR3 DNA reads TGTGCCAGCAGTCCATCCGGGACTACCTCCTACGAGCAGTACTTC. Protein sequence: CASSPSGTTSYEQYF.

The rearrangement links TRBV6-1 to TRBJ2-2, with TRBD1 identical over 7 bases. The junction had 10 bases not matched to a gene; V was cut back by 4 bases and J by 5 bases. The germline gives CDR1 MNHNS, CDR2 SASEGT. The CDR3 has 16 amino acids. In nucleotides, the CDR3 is TGTGCCAGCAGTGGACTACAGGGGCTTAGGACCGGGGAGCTGTTTTTT. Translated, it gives CASSGLQGLRTGELFF.

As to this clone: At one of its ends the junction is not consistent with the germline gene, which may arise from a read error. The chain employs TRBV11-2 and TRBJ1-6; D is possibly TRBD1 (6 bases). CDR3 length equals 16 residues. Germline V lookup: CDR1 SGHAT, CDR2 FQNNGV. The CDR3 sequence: CASSLIPDSLNSHLHF. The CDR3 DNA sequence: TGTGCCAGCAGCTTAATTCCGGACAGTCTCAATTCACACCTCCACTTT.

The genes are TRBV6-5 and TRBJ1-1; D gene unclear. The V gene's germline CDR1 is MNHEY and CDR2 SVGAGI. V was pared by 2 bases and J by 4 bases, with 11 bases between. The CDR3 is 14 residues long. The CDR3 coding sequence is TGTGCCAGCAGTTACAGAGGGAGCCCCACTGAAGCTTTCTTT. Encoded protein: CASSYRGSPTEAFF.

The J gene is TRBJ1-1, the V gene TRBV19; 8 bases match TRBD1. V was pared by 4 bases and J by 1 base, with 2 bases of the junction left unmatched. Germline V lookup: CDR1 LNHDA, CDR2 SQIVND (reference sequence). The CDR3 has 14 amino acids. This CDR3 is CASSTGGGNTEAFF. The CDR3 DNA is TGTGCCAGTAGTACAGGGGGCGGGAACACTGAAGCTTTCTTT. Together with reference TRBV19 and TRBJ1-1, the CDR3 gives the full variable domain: DGGITQSPKYLFRKEGQNVTLSCEQNLNHDAMYWYRQDPGQGLRLIYYSQIVNDFQKGDIAEGYSVSREKKESFPLTVTSAQKNPTAFYLCASSTGGGNTEAFFGQGTRLTVV.

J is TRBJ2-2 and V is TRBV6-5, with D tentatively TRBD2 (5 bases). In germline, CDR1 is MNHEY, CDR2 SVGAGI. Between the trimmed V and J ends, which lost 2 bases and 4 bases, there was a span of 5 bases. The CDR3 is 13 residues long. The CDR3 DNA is TGTGCCAGCAGTTACGAGGGCACCGGGGAGCTGTTTTTT. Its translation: CASSYEGTGELFF.

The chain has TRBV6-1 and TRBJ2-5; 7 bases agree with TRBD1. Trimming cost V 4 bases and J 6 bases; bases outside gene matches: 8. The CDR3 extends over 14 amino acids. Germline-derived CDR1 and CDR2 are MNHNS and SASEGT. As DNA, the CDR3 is TGTGCCAGCAGTGGGGACAGTAGTAAGAAGACCCAGTACTTC. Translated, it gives CASSGDSSKKTQYF.

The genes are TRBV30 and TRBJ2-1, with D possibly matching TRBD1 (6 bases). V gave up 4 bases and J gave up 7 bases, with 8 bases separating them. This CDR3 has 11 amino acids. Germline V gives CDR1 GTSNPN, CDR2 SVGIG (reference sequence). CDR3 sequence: CAWTGTNEQFF. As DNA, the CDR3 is TGTGCCTGGACAGGGACAAATGAGCAGTTCTTC.

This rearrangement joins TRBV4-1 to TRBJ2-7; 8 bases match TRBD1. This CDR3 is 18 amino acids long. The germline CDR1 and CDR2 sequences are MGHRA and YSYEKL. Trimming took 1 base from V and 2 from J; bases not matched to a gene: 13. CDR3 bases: TGCGCCAGCAGCCAAGTATGGCACTCCAGGGGGCTCGCCTACGAGCAGTACTTC. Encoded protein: CASSQVWHSRGLAYEQYF.

CDR3 amino acids: CASSLTRERGNEQYF. In DNA, the CDR3 is TGTGCCAGCAGTTTGACAAGGGAGAGGGGGAACGAGCAGTACTTC. The chain has TRBV6-1 and TRBJ2-7; weak D call: TRBD1 (6 bases). The germline V and J ends were trimmed by 5 bases and 5 bases, with 19 bases remaining between them. The CDR3 has 15 amino acids. Per the germline V gene, CDR1 is MNHNS and CDR2 is SASEGT.

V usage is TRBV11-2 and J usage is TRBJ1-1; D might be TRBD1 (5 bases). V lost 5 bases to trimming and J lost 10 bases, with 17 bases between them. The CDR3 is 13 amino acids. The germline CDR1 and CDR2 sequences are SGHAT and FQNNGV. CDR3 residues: CASSPHQTARAFF. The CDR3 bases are TGTGCCAGCAGCCCCCATCAGACAGCCAGAGCTTTCTTT.

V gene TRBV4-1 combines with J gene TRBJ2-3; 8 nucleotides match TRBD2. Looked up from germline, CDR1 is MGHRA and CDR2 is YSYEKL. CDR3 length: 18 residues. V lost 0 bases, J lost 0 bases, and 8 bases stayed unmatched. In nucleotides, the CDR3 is TGCGCCAGCAGCCAAGAAAGGACTAGCAGGACTAGCACAGATACGCAGTATTTT. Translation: CASSQERTSRTSTDTQYF.

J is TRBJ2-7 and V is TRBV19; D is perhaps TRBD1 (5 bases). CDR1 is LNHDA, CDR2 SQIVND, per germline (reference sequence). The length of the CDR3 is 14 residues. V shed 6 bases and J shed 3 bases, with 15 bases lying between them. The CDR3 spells CASSPRANLYEQYF. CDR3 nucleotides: TGTGCCAGTAGCCCCAGGGCAAACCTCTACGAGCAGTACTTC.

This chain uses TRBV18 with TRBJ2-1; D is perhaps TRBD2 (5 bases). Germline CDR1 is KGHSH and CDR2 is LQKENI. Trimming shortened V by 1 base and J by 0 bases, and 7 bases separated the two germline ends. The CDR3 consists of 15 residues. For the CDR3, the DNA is TGTGCCAGCTCACCACTAGGGAGCTCCTACAATGAGCAGTTCTTC. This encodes CASSPLGSSYNEQFF.

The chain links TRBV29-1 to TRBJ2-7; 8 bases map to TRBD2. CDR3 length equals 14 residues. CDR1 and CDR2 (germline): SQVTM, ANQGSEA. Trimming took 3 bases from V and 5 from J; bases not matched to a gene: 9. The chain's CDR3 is CSVELSGSLNEQYF. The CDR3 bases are TGCAGCGTTGAGTTAAGCGGGAGCCTCAACGAGCAGTACTTC.

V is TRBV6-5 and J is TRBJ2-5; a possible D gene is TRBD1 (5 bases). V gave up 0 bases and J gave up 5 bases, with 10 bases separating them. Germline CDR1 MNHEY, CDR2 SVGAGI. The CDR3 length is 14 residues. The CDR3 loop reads CASSYSARAETQYF. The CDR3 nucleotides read TGTGCCAGCAGTTACTCGGCCAGGGCGGAGACCCAGTACTTC.

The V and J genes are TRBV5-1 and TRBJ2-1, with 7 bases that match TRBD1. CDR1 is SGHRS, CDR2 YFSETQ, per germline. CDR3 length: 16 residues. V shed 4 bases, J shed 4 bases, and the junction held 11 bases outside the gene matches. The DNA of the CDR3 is TGCGCCAGCAGCGGGCTAACAGGGGCGTCTTACAATGAGCAGTTCTTC. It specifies CASSGLTGASYNEQFF.

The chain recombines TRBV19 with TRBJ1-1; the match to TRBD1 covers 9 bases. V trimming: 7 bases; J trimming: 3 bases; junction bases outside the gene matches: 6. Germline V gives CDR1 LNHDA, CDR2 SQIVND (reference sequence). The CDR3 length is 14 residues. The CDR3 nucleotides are TGTGCCAGTACCTGGACAGGGGTAGACACTGAAGCTTTCTTT. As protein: CASTWTGVDTEAFF.

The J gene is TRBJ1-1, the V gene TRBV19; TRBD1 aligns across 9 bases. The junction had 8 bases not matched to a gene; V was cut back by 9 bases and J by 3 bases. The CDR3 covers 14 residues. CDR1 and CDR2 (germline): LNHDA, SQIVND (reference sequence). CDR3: CASERGQGYTEAFF. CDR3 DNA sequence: TGTGCCAGCGAGAGAGGACAGGGGTACACTGAAGCTTTCTTT.

This chain's CDR3 is CASSLNRGKEAFF. The CDR3 nucleotides are TGTGCCAGCAGCTTAAACAGGGGGAAAGAAGCTTTCTTT. The V and J genes are TRBV7-9 and TRBJ1-1, with TRBD1 matching 8 bases. The trim removed 2 bases at V and 8 bases at J, leaving 4 bases unmatched. There are 13 residues in the CDR3. CDR1 and CDR2 from the germline V gene are SEHNR and FQNEAQ (reference sequence).